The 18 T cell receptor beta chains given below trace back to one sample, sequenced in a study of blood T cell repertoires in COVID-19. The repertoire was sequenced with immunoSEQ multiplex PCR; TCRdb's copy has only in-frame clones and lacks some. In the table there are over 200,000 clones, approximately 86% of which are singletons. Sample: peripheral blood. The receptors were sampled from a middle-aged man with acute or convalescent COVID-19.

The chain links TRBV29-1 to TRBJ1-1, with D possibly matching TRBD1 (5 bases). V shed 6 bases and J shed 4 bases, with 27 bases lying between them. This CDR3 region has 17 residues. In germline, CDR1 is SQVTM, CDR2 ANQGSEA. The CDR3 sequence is CSVRGGGAQTSLTEAFF. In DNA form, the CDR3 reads TGCAGCGTCCGAGGTGGTGGGGCCCAAACGTCACTCACTGAAGCTTTCTTT.

The CDR3 DNA reads as TGTGCCAGCAGCTTGGTAACTGTCCAGGGCTTGTATGGCTACACCTTC. This translates into CASSLVTVQGLYGYTF. The chain links TRBV5-4 to TRBJ1-2; D is possibly TRBD1 (5 bases). V lost 0 bases, J lost 5 bases, and 17 bases lay in between. The CDR3 runs 16 residues. From germline, CDR1 is SGHNT and CDR2 YYREEE (reference sequence). Drawing the rest from reference TRBV5-4 and TRBJ1-2, the complete variable domain is ETGVTQSPTHLIKTRGQQVTLRCSSQSGHNTVSWYQQALGQGPQFIFQYYREEENGRGNFPPRFSGLQFPNYSSELNVNALELDDSALYLCASSLVTVQGLYGYTFGSGTRLTVV.

This CDR3 reads CASSWTAGTSSYEQYF. For the CDR3, the DNA is TGCGCCAGCAGCTGGACGGCCGGGACTAGCTCCTACGAGCAGTACTTC. The chain carries TRBV5-1 and TRBJ2-7, with 8 bases matching TRBD2. CDR1 is SGHRS and CDR2 is YFSETQ in the germline V gene. The CDR3 sequence is 16 residues long. J lost 0 bases, V lost 3 bases, and 8 bases had no gene match.

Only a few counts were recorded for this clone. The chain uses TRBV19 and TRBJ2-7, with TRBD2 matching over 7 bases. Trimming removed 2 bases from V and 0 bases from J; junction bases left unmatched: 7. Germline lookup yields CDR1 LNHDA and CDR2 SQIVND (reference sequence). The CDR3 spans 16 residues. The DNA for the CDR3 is TGTGCCAGTAGTATAAGCCTAGCGGTAGTCTCCTACGAGCAGTACTTC. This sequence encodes CASSISLAVVSYEQYF.

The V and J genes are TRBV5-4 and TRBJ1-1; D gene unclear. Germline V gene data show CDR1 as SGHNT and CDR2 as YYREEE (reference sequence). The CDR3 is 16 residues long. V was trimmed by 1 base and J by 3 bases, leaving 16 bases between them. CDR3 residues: CASSLFENRRDTEAFF. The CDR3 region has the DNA TGTGCCAGCAGCTTGTTCGAGAATCGGAGGGACACTGAAGCTTTCTTT.

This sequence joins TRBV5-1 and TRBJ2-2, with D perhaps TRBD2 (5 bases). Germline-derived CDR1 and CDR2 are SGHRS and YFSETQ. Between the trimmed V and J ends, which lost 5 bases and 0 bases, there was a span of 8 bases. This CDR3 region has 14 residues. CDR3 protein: CASSRGTNTGELFF. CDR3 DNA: TGCGCCAGCAGTCGGGGAACGAACACCGGGGAGCTGTTTTTT.

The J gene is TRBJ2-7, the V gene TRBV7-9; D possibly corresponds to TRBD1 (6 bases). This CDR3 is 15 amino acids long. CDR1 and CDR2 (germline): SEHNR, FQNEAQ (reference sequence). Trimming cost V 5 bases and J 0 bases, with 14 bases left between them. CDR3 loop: CASSPRTVRSYEQYF. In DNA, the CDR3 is TGTGCCAGCAGCCCTCGGACAGTTCGCTCCTACGAGCAGTACTTC.

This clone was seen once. This CDR3 is CASSSQQGWTEAFF. DNA of the CDR3: TGTGCCAGCAGCTCGCAACAGGGTTGGACTGAAGCTTTCTTT. The chain links TRBV11-2 to TRBJ1-1, with D possibly TRBD1 on 6 matching bases. V shed 4 bases and J shed 5 bases, with 14 bases lying between them. CDR1 and CDR2 (germline): SGHAT, FQNNGV. The CDR3 has 14 amino acids.

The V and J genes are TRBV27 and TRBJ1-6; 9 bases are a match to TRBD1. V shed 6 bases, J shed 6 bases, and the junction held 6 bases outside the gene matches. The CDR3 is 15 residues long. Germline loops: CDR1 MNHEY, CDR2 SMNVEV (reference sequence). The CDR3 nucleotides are TGTGCCAGCAGCCCGCGACAGGGGGTTAATTCACCCCTCCACTTT. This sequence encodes CASSPRQGVNSPLHF.

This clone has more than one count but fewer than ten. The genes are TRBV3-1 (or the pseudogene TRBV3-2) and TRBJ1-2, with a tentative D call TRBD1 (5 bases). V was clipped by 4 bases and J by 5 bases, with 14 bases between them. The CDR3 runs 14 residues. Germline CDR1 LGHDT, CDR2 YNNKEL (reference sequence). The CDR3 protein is CASSPDGGEYGYTF. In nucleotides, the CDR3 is TGTGCCAGCAGCCCGGACGGGGGAGAATATGGCTACACCTTC.

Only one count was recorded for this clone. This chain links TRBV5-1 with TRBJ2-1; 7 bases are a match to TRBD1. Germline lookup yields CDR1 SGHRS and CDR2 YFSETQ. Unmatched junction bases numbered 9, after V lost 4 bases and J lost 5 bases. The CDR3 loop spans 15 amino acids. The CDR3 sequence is CASSPPQGVNNEQFF. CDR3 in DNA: TGCGCCAGCAGCCCCCCCCAGGGGGTCAACAATGAGCAGTTCTTC.

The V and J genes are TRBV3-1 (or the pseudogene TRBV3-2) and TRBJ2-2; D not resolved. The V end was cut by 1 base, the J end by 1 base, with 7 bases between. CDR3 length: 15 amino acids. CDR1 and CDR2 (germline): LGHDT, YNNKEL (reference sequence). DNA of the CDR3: TGTGCCAGCAGCCAAGGTGGCTTGAACACCGGGGAGCTGTTTTTT. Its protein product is CASSQGGLNTGELFF.

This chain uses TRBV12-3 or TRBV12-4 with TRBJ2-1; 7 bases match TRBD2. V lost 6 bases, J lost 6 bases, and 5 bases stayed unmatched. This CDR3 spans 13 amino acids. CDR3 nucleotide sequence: TGTGCCAGCAGCCTGGGGGGGTTCAATGAGCAGTTCTTC. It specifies CASSLGGFNEQFF.

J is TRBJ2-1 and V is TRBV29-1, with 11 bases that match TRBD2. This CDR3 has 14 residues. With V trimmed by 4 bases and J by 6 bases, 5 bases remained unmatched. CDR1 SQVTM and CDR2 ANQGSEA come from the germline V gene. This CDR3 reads CSVVSGRAGNEQFF. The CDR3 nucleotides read TGCAGCGTTGTTAGCGGGAGGGCCGGCAATGAGCAGTTCTTC.

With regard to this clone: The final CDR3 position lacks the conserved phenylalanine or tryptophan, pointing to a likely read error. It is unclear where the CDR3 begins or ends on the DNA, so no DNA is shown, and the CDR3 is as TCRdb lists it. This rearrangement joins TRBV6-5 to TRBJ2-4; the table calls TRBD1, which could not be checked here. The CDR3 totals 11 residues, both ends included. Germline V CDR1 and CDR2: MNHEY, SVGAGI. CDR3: CASSYQGVSAS.

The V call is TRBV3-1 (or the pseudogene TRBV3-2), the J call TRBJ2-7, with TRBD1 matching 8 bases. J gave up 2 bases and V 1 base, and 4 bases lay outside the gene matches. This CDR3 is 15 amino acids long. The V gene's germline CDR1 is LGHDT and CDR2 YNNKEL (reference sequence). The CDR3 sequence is CASSQATGAAYEQYF. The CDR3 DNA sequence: TGTGCCAGCAGCCAAGCGACAGGGGCCGCCTACGAGCAGTACTTC.

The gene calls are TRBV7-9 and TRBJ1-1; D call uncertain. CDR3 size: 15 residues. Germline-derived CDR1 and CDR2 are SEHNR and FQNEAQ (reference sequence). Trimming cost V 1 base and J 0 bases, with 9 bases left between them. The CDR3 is CASSLGLGMNTEAFF. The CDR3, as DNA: TGTGCCAGCAGCTTAGGCCTTGGCATGAACACTGAAGCTTTCTTT.

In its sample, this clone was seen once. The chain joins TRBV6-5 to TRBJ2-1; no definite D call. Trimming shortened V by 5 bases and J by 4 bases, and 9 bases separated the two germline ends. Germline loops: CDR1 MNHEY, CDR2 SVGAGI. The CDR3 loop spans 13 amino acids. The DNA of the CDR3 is TGTGCCAGCAGTCCCCGAGTATACAATGAGCAGTTCTTC. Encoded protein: CASSPRVYNEQFF.